These 23 T cell receptor beta chains were sequenced from one sample in a study of blood T cell repertoires in COVID-19. Libraries were prepared by immunoSEQ multiplex PCR; TCRdb keeps only in-frame clonotypes and omits some of them. The sample records more than 95,000 clones, roughly 69% being singletons. Sequenced: peripheral blood. Every receptor here comes from a woman in her 70s with acute or convalescent COVID-19.

The chain links TRBV7-2 to TRBJ1-2, with D tentatively TRBD1 (5 bases). The CDR3 extends over 14 amino acids. The V gene lost 6 bases and the J gene lost 4 bases, with 15 bases spanning the gap. Germline V gene data show CDR1 as SGHTA and CDR2 as FQGNSA. The CDR3 reads CASRVDNPSYGYTF. CDR3 bases: TGTGCCAGCAGGGTGGACAATCCTTCCTATGGCTACACCTTC.

V usage is TRBV28 and J usage is TRBJ1-5, with a possible D match to TRBD1 (5 bases). Germline CDR1 is MDHEN and CDR2 is SYDVKM. The length of the CDR3 is 14 residues. V dropped 4 bases and J dropped 11 bases, with 18 bases sitting between them. This CDR3 reads CASSYRTLGYAQHF. The CDR3 bases are TGTGCCAGCAGTTACAGGACCTTAGGATATGCCCAGCATTTT.

This rearrangement joins TRBV5-8 to TRBJ2-3, with TRBD1 identical over 9 bases. The V segment lost 0 bases and the J segment 0 bases; nucleotides outside the gene matches: 2. The CDR3 has 16 residues. CDR1 is SGHTS and CDR2 is YDEGEE in the germline V gene. CDR3 nucleotides: TGTGCCAGCAGCTTGGAACAGGGGGCCAGCACAGATACGCAGTATTTT. Translated, it gives CASSLEQGASTDTQYF.

The chain couples TRBV7-6 to TRBJ2-7, with D possibly matching TRBD1 (5 bases). Germline V gives CDR1 SGHVS, CDR2 FNYEAQ. There are 16 residues in the CDR3. V lost 1 base to trimming and J lost 2 bases, with 15 bases between them. CDR3 sequence reads: CASSLGVNRLAYEQYF. CDR3 coding DNA: TGTGCCAGCAGCTTAGGTGTCAACAGGCTTGCCTACGAGCAGTACTTC.

The chain employs TRBV18 and TRBJ1-5; 10 nucleotides line up with TRBD1. The CDR3 sequence is 15 residues long. The germline V gene has CDR1 KGHSH and CDR2 LQKENI. Germline trimming cut 4 bases from V and 1 base from J; bases unmatched to any gene: 1. The DNA of the CDR3 is TGTGCCAGCTCACTGGGACAGGGGAGCAATCAGCCCCAGCATTTT. This gives the protein CASSLGQGSNQPQHF.

The chain joins TRBV5-5 to TRBJ2-7; TRBD1 agrees at 9 bases. The germline V gene encodes CDR1 SGHKS and CDR2 YYEKEE (reference sequence). The trim removed 4 bases at V and 3 bases at J, leaving 14 bases unmatched. The CDR3 is 17 amino acids. CDR3: CASSPSPGTGIGYEQYF. CDR3 coding DNA: TGTGCCAGCAGCCCGAGTCCCGGGACAGGGATTGGCTACGAGCAGTACTTC. Full variable domain (missing parts from reference TRBV5-5 and TRBJ2-7): DAGVTQSPTHLIKTRGQQVTLRCSPISGHKSVSWYQQVLGQGPQFIFQYYEKEERGRGNFPDRFSARQFPNYSSELNVNALLLGDSALYLCASSPSPGTGIGYEQYFGPGTRLTVT.

The V gene is TRBV4-1, the J gene TRBJ2-7, with a tentative D call TRBD1 (6 bases). Germline CDR1 reads MGHRA; CDR2 reads YSYEKL. Trimming took off 2 bases at V and 2 bases at J, with 7 bases between the two ends. This CDR3 is 13 amino acids long. This CDR3 reads CASSQRTAYEQYF. CDR3 DNA: TGCGCCAGCAGCCAAAGGACAGCCTACGAGCAGTACTTC.

In its sample, this clone was seen a few times. CDR3 loop: CASSTDSTGELFF. The CDR3 coding sequence is TGTGCCAGCAGCACCGACAGCACCGGGGAGCTGTTTTTT. The chain carries TRBV5-4 and TRBJ2-2, with a tentative D call TRBD1 (5 bases). CDR3 size: 13 residues. The germline V gene encodes CDR1 SGHNT and CDR2 YYREEE (reference sequence). V lost 4 bases to trimming and J lost 4 bases, with 8 bases between them.

This clone came up a few times. Here the CDR3 DNA reads TGTGCCAGCAGTCACGGACAGAACACTGAAGCTTTCTTT. It encodes CASSHGQNTEAFF. The rearrangement links TRBV27 to TRBJ1-1; weak D call: TRBD1 (5 bases). Germline V gene lookup returns CDR1 MNHEY and CDR2 SMNVEV (reference sequence). V lost 5 bases, J lost 1 base, and 8 bases lay in between. The CDR3 runs to 13 residues.

V and J are TRBV14 and TRBJ2-1; possible D gene TRBD2, 5 bases. Germline V gives CDR1 SGHDN, CDR2 FVKESK. V was cut by 1 base and J by 5 bases, with 15 bases left in between. The CDR3 runs to 16 residues. Written as DNA, the CDR3 is TGTGCCAGCAGCCAAGTTGGTGGGAGCGGCAACAATGAGCAGTTCTTC. The encoded protein is CASSQVGGSGNNEQFF.

V and J are TRBV2 and TRBJ2-1; 11 nucleotides align to TRBD2. CDR3 length equals 15 residues. The germline CDR1 and CDR2 sequences are SNHLY and FYNNEI. The V gene end was trimmed by 6 bases and the J gene end by 10 bases; junction bases not matched to a gene: 11. The CDR3 DNA reads TGTGCCAGCAGCAAAAGTAGCGGGAGGGGGGTCGAGCAGTTCTTC. It translates to CASSKSSGRGVEQFF. Variable domain in full (rest from reference TRBV2 and TRBJ2-1): EPEVTQTPSHQVTQMGQEVILRCVPISNHLYFYWYRQILGQKVEFLVSFYNNEISEKSEIFDDQFSVERPDGSNFTLKIRSTKLEDSAMYFCASSKSSGRGVEQFFGPGTRLTVL.

V gene TRBV4-3 combines with J gene TRBJ1-3, with 7 bases lining up with TRBD1. CDR1 LGHNA and CDR2 YSLEER come from the germline V gene. Trimming removed 1 base from V and 4 bases from J; junction bases left unmatched: 4. The CDR3 runs to 15 residues. The CDR3 spells CASSQALQGGNTIYF. CDR3 in DNA: TGCGCCAGCAGCCAAGCGTTACAGGGGGGAAACACCATATATTTT.

V and J are TRBV30 and TRBJ2-1; D gene ambiguous. Germline CDR1 GTSNPN, CDR2 SVGIG (reference sequence). This CDR3 has 10 amino acids. Trimming removed 5 bases from V and 4 bases from J, with 3 bases in between. The CDR3 bases are TGTGCCTGGGCGTACAATGAGCAGTTCTTC. This encodes CAWAYNEQFF. The full variable domain, rest sourced from reference TRBV30 and TRBJ2-1, is SQTIHQWPATLVQPVGSPLSLECTVEGTSNPNLYWYRQAAGRGLQLLFYSVGIGQISSEVPQNLSASRPQDRQFILSSKKLLLSDSGFYLCAWAYNEQFFGPGTRLTVL.

V usage is TRBV5-6 and J usage is TRBJ2-2; TRBD1 agrees at 8 bases. Germline V gene lookup returns CDR1 SGHDT and CDR2 YYEEEE. This CDR3 region has 14 residues. Germline trimming cut 2 bases from V and 14 bases from J; bases unmatched to any gene: 11. CDR3 protein: CASSFPPGQGDLFF. CDR3 DNA: TGTGCCAGCAGCTTTCCCCCCGGACAGGGCGACCTGTTTTTT.

The chain couples TRBV4-1 to TRBJ1-1, with D tentatively TRBD1 (5 bases). This CDR3 contains 15 residues. From germline, CDR1 is MGHRA and CDR2 YSYEKL. V lost 1 base and J lost 5, with 14 bases in between. CDR3 nucleotides: TGCGCCAGCAGCCAAGGAACAGGCTCCAGGACTGAAGCTTTCTTT. It is translated as CASSQGTGSRTEAFF.

J is TRBJ2-3 and V is TRBV6-2 or TRBV6-3, with TRBD1 matching 8 bases. From germline, CDR1 is MNHEY and CDR2 SVGEGT. The CDR3 contains 16 residues. V shed 1 base and J 2 bases; nucleotides not matched to a gene: 5. The chain's CDR3 is CASSYYRDRYTDTQYF. DNA of the CDR3: TGTGCCAGCAGTTACTACAGGGACAGGTACACAGATACGCAGTATTTT.

This clone was counted a single time. One junction end disagrees with the germline gene, perhaps due to a read error. The V and J genes are TRBV5-1 and TRBJ1-1, with TRBD1 identical over 8 bases. CDR1 and CDR2 (germline): SGHRS, YFSETQ. CDR3 length: 12 residues. As DNA, the CDR3 is TGCGCCAGCAGTTTGGACAGGGATGAAGCTTTCTTT. It codes for CASSLDRDEAFF.

The V and J genes are TRBV10-3 and TRBJ2-1; 9 positions match TRBD2. Germline CDR1 ENHRY, CDR2 SYGVKD. The V segment lost 3 bases and the J segment 0 bases; nucleotides outside the gene matches: 0. The CDR3 extends over 15 amino acids. The CDR3 DNA follows: TGTGCCATCAGTGAACTAGCGGGCTCCTACAATGAGCAGTTCTTC. Translating it yields CAISELAGSYNEQFF.

Worth noting for this clone: Distinct nucleotide sequences in the sample also encode this CDR3. The rearrangement joins TRBV9 to TRBJ1-4; 7 positions agree with TRBD1. Germline-derived CDR1 and CDR2 are SGDLS and YYNGEE. V was clipped by 0 bases and J by 5 bases; unmatched bases: 4. The length of the CDR3 is 15 residues. The CDR3 region is CASSVEEGANEKLFF. For the CDR3, the DNA is TGTGCCAGCAGCGTAGAGGAGGGGGCGAATGAAAAACTGTTTTTT.

The gene calls are TRBV2 and TRBJ2-3, with D perhaps matching TRBD1 (6 bases). The V end lost 0 bases, the J end lost 6 bases, and 10 bases lay between the germline ends. From germline, CDR1 is SNHLY and CDR2 FYNNEI. The CDR3 totals 14 residues. As DNA, the CDR3 is TGTGCCAGCAGTGAAGCGCTGCAGGGGGATACGCAGTATTTT. Protein product: CASSEALQGDTQYF.

The rearrangement uses TRBV2 and TRBJ1-2; TRBD1 matches 8 bases. With 1 base clipped from V and 5 bases from J, the junction kept 9 bases outside the gene matches. This CDR3 is built from 16 residues. Looked up from germline, CDR1 is SNHLY and CDR2 is FYNNEI. The chain's CDR3 is CASSEETGALNYGYTF. The CDR3 region has the DNA TGTGCCAGCAGTGAAGAGACAGGGGCCTTAAATTATGGCTACACCTTC.

V is TRBV7-9 and J is TRBJ1-2; 8 nucleotides match TRBD1. Germline loops: CDR1 SEHNR, CDR2 FQNEAQ (reference sequence). V shed 5 bases and J 8 bases; nucleotides not matched to a gene: 10. This CDR3 spans 14 amino acids. DNA of the CDR3: TGTGCCAGCAGCCCACAGGGGGATCCCCAAGGCTACACCTTC. It translates to CASSPQGDPQGYTF.

This clone was counted between two and nine times. This chain connects TRBV28 to TRBJ1-1; D gene ambiguous. CDR1 MDHEN and CDR2 SYDVKM come from the germline V gene. V was cut by 2 bases and J by 9 bases, with 13 bases left in between. The CDR3 has 13 amino acids. Here the CDR3 reads CASSLRRAAKAFF. CDR3 nucleotides: TGTGCCAGCAGTTTAAGGCGGGCGGCGAAAGCTTTCTTT.